These 18 T cell receptor beta chains originate from one sample sequenced in a study of OX40 agonist ivuxolimab in advanced cancers. TCRdb keeps only in-frame clones here, not all; method: immunoSEQ multiplex PCR. Of 57,000 or so clones listed, roughly 90% are singletons. The source was CD4+ or CD8+ T cells sorted from blood, collected in a trial of the OX40 agonist ivuxolimab. The source is an adult with an advanced solid tumor such as melanoma, head and neck, liver or kidney cancer.

The chain has TRBV11-2 and TRBJ2-7; D is perhaps TRBD1 (6 bases). The germline V and J ends were trimmed by 1 base and 3 bases, with 10 bases remaining between them. The CDR3 is 14 residues long. Germline V gene sequence: CDR1 SGHAT, CDR2 FQNNGV. The CDR3 reads CASSLGGQIYEQYF. CDR3 nucleotide sequence: TGTGCCAGCAGCTTAGGCGGACAGATCTACGAGCAGTACTTC.

This clone was counted between two and nine times. V and J are TRBV7-3 and TRBJ2-2; weak D call: TRBD2 (6 bases). V was trimmed by 0 bases and J by 0 bases, leaving 11 bases between them. CDR1 and CDR2 (germline): SGHTA, FQGTGA. The CDR3 is 17 amino acids. The CDR3 loop reads CASSLTPGDANTGELFF. CDR3 in DNA: TGTGCCAGCAGCTTAACCCCGGGGGACGCGAACACCGGGGAGCTGTTTTTT.

About this clone: Being one base from a much bigger clone, this may be a read error. This chain links TRBV5-6 with TRBJ2-7; 7 nucleotides match TRBD1. The CDR3 sequence is 13 residues long. The germline V gene encodes CDR1 SGHDT and CDR2 YYEEEE. V lost 2 bases, J lost 2 bases, and 1 base stayed unmatched. The CDR3 here is CASSFGTAYEQYF. DNA of the CDR3: TGTGCCAGCAGCTTCGGGACAGCCTACGAGCAGTACTTC.

J is TRBJ2-5 and V is TRBV15; D is tentatively TRBD1 or TRBD2 (5 bases each). This CDR3 comprises 13 residues. V lost 0 bases and J lost 3, with 5 bases in between. Germline CDR1 and CDR2: LNHNV and YYDKDF (reference sequence). For the CDR3, the DNA is TGTGCCACCAGCAGAGAGGGGGAAGAGACCCAGTACTTC. Residues: CATSREGEETQYF. Variable domain in full (rest from reference TRBV15 and TRBJ2-5): DAMVIQNPRYQVTQFGKPVTLSCSQTLNHNVMYWYQQKSSQAPKLLFHYYDKDFNNEADTPDNFQSRRPNTSFCFLDIRSPGLGDTAMYLCATSREGEETQYFGPGTRLLVL.

CDR3 region: CASSPHQGGNQPQHF. CDR3 sequence (DNA): TGTGCCAGCAGCCCACATCAGGGGGGCAATCAGCCCCAGCATTTT. The V gene is TRBV9, the J gene TRBJ1-5; 7 nucleotides match TRBD1. CDR1 and CDR2 (germline): SGDLS, YYNGEE. The CDR3 sequence is 15 residues long. V was pared by 4 bases and J by 2 bases, with 6 bases of the junction left unmatched.

The V gene is TRBV28, the J gene TRBJ2-5; 10 positions agree with TRBD1. V gave up 5 bases and J gave up 2 bases; unmatched junction bases: 5. Germline-derived CDR1 and CDR2 are MDHEN and SYDVKM. This CDR3 contains 15 residues. DNA for the CDR3: TGTGCCAGCAGTCTAAGGACAGGGGGGCAAGAGACCCAGTACTTC. It specifies CASSLRTGGQETQYF.

The chain recombines TRBV5-8 with TRBJ2-7; D is ambiguous. The V and J ends lost 0 bases and 2 bases respectively, with 12 bases between them. This CDR3 has 15 amino acids. The germline V gene has CDR1 SGHTS and CDR2 YDEGEE. The chain's CDR3 is CASSLVPNPAYEQYF. The DNA for the CDR3 is TGTGCCAGCAGCTTGGTACCGAACCCCGCCTACGAGCAGTACTTC.

The J gene is TRBJ2-7, the V gene TRBV6-1; 9 bases fit TRBD1. CDR1 MNHNS and CDR2 SASEGT come from the germline V gene. This CDR3 is built from 16 residues. Trimming took 4 bases from V and 4 from J; bases not matched to a gene: 11. This chain's CDR3 is CASSARTGGSGYEQYF. The CDR3 DNA follows: TGTGCCAGCAGTGCCAGAACAGGGGGCTCTGGGTACGAGCAGTACTTC.

V usage is TRBV7-9 and J usage is TRBJ2-1; a possible D gene is TRBD2 (6 bases). Germline V CDR1 and CDR2: SEHNR, FQNEAQ (reference sequence). There are 15 residues in the CDR3. Trimming shortened V by 5 bases and J by 7 bases, and 18 bases separated the two germline ends. CDR3 in DNA: TGTGCCAGCAGCCCCTGGGGGGAGCTTCTGAATGAGCAGTTCTTC. This gives the protein CASSPWGELLNEQFF.

The chain couples TRBV10-3 to TRBJ2-1; the D gene could be TRBD1 or TRBD2 (6 bases each). The CDR3 is 14 amino acids. CDR1 ENHRY and CDR2 SYGVKD come from the germline V gene. Trimming pared 6 bases from V and 14 bases from J, leaving 23 bases between. The CDR3: CAISPGAEGGEEFF. Here the CDR3 DNA reads TGTGCCATCAGCCCAGGGGCGGAGGGGGGTGAAGAGTTCTTC.

Of note for this clone: This specimen includes other DNA sequences encoding the same CDR3. The chain couples TRBV5-6 to TRBJ2-7; D is undetermined. Looked up from germline, CDR1 is SGHDT and CDR2 is YYEEEE. This CDR3 region has 12 residues. With 2 bases removed from V and 1 base from J, the gap between germline ends came to 4 bases. In nucleotides, the CDR3 is TGTGCCAGCAGCTTTGGTTCCTACGAGCAGTACTTC. Its translation is CASSFGSYEQYF.

The V gene is TRBV5-6, the J gene TRBJ2-5; D is unclear. This CDR3 is 13 amino acids long. The germline V gene has CDR1 SGHDT and CDR2 YYEEEE. The V gene lost 6 bases and the J gene lost 2 bases, with 11 bases spanning the gap. The CDR3 DNA reads TGTGCCAGCACCTTTGTCCTACAAGAGACCCAGTACTTC. Protein: CASTFVLQETQYF.

The chain combines TRBV5-6 with TRBJ1-1, with D unclear. The germline gives CDR1 SGHDT, CDR2 YYEEEE. CDR3 length equals 13 residues. Trimming removed 3 bases from V and 0 bases from J, with 6 bases in between. CDR3 sequence (DNA): TGTGCCAGCAGCTGGGTGTTGAACACTGAAGCTTTCTTT. Protein: CASSWVLNTEAFF.

The V call is TRBV9, the J call TRBJ1-3; D gene uncertain. Looked up from germline, CDR1 is SGDLS and CDR2 is YYNGEE. CDR3 size: 13 residues. Trimming shortened V by 3 bases and J by 11 bases, and 15 bases separated the two germline ends. The CDR3 DNA reads TGTGCCAGCAGCGCCCCCCCGATTTCCGCCATATATTTT. This codes for CASSAPPISAIYF. Full variable domain (missing parts from reference TRBV9 and TRBJ1-3): DSGVTQTPKHLITATGQRVTLRCSPRSGDLSVYWYQQSLDQGLQFLIQYYNGEERAKGNILERFSAQQFPDLHSELNLSSLELGDSALYFCASSAPPISAIYFGEGSWLTVV.

The chain recombines TRBV27 with TRBJ1-5, with D perhaps matching TRBD1 (5 bases). Germline V lookup: CDR1 MNHEY, CDR2 SMNVEV (reference sequence). The CDR3 length is 18 residues. Trimming left V 0 bases short and J 0 bases short, with 15 bases between. CDR3 amino acids: CASSLSNLGGGSNQPQHF. The CDR3 DNA sequence: TGTGCCAGCAGTTTATCAAACCTTGGGGGGGGTAGCAATCAGCCCCAGCATTTT.

The rearrangement uses TRBV28 and TRBJ1-5, with D hard to call. V lost 3 bases and J lost 7, with 10 bases in between. Per the germline V gene, CDR1 is MDHEN and CDR2 is SYDVKM. The CDR3 runs 13 residues. The CDR3 DNA is TGTGCCAGCAGTTTCGGAGAGGGACAGCCCCAGCATTTT. Protein: CASSFGEGQPQHF.

The rearrangement uses TRBV27 and TRBJ2-7; D possibly matches TRBD1 or TRBD2 (6 bases each). The CDR3 has 14 amino acids. V was pared by 4 bases and J by 0 bases, with 10 bases between. Germline CDR1 MNHEY, CDR2 SMNVEV (reference sequence). CDR3 nucleotide sequence: TGTGCCAGCAGTTCCGGGGGCCTCTCCTACGAGCAGTACTTC. Its translation is CASSSGGLSYEQYF.

The chain uses TRBV19 and TRBJ1-5; no firm D call. Germline V gives CDR1 LNHDA, CDR2 SQIVND (reference sequence). The CDR3 is 15 residues long. V lost 5 bases and J 9 bases, leaving 20 bases between the germline ends. The CDR3 bases are TGTGCCAGTAGTTCCAAGGCAGGTCCTCTGGGGCCCCAGCATTTT. It codes for CASSSKAGPLGPQHF.